These 14 T cell receptor beta chains came from one sample sequenced in a study of blood T cell repertoires in COVID-19. Here immunoSEQ multiplex PCR was the method, and the copy in TCRdb shows in-frame clones only, minus some. The repertoire includes hundreds of thousands of clones, 75% to 90% of them detected once, and under 8.5% sits in the top ten. Sequencing was performed on peripheral blood. The receptor set was obtained from a woman aged 55-70 years with COVID-19, enrolled during active disease.

This sequence joins TRBV11-1 and TRBJ2-7; 9 bases match TRBD1. With V trimmed by 5 bases and J by 4 bases, 6 bases remained unmatched. Germline V gives CDR1 SGHAT, CDR2 FQDESV (reference sequence). This CDR3 contains 14 residues. CDR3 residues: CASSLTGQGYEQYF. In DNA, the CDR3 is TGTGCCAGCAGCCTCACCGGACAGGGGTACGAGCAGTACTTC.

V and J are TRBV4-1 and TRBJ1-1, with D uncertain. V lost 0 bases and J lost 4, with 3 bases in between. Germline V gives CDR1 MGHRA, CDR2 YSYEKL. There are 12 residues in the CDR3. The CDR3, as DNA: TGCGCCAGCAGCCAAGACAGCACTGAAGCTTTCTTT. Its protein product is CASSQDSTEAFF.

This chain joins TRBV7-3 and TRBJ1-6; weak D call: TRBD1 (5 bases). The germline CDR1 and CDR2 sequences are SGHTA and FQGTGA. Between the trimmed V and J ends, which lost 3 bases and 12 bases, there was a span of 9 bases. The CDR3 has 12 residues. CDR3 region: CASSFQGGPLHF. The CDR3 DNA sequence: TGTGCCAGCAGCTTCCAGGGTGGACCCCTCCACTTT.

V gene TRBV6-6 combines with J gene TRBJ1-4, with a weak D call TRBD1 (6 bases). Germline-derived CDR1 and CDR2 are MNHNY and SVGAGI (reference sequence). The CDR3 covers 16 residues. V gave up 5 bases and J gave up 7 bases, with 20 bases separating them. CDR3 nucleotide sequence: TGTGCCAGCAGTCGACTCCCGGGACACCCCCTTGAAAAACTGTTTTTT. Translated, it gives CASSRLPGHPLEKLFF.

The chain links TRBV10-3 to TRBJ1-6; 7 bases agree with TRBD1. Looked up from germline, CDR1 is ENHRY and CDR2 is SYGVKD. Trimming took 7 bases from V and 7 from J; bases not matched to a gene: 7. This CDR3 is built from 14 residues. CDR3 DNA: TGTGCCATCAAGGGTACAGGGGACAATTCACCCCTCCACTTT. It is translated as CAIKGTGDNSPLHF.

This chain joins TRBV19 and TRBJ2-1, with TRBD2 identical over 12 bases. Germline V gene sequence: CDR1 LNHDA, CDR2 SQIVND (reference sequence). The CDR3 runs 14 residues. V shed 5 bases and J 7 bases; nucleotides not matched to a gene: 3. The CDR3 bases are TGTGCCAGTAGTGGACTAGCGGGGCGTAATGAGCAGTTCTTC. Translated: CASSGLAGRNEQFF.

In DNA, the CDR3 is TGTGCCAGTAGGGAGACAGGGGGCCGGTATCCCCCCCGGGAGACCCAGTACTTC. This encodes CASRETGGRYPPRETQYF. V and J are TRBV19 and TRBJ2-5, with 10 nucleotides matching TRBD1. Germline lookup yields CDR1 LNHDA and CDR2 SQIVND (reference sequence). The CDR3 consists of 18 residues. Trimming cost V 6 bases and J 5 bases; bases outside gene matches: 18.

The chain links TRBV6-5 to TRBJ1-5; tentative D call: TRBD1 (5 bases). This CDR3 is 15 amino acids long. CDR1 MNHEY and CDR2 SVGAGI come from the germline V gene. Trimming stripped 7 bases from V and 1 base from J, with 14 bases between. CDR3 amino acids: CASTWGGSSNQPQHF. DNA of the CDR3: TGTGCCAGCACCTGGGGGGGGAGCAGCAATCAGCCCCAGCATTTT.

The rearrangement joins TRBV3-1 (or the pseudogene TRBV3-2) to TRBJ1-5; D possibly corresponds to TRBD1 (5 bases). CDR1 and CDR2 (germline): LGHDT, YNNKEL (reference sequence). The CDR3 contains 13 residues. V was clipped by 11 bases and J by 5 bases, with 16 bases between them. CDR3 sequence reads: CASSGGGDQPQHF. As DNA, the CDR3 is TGTGCCTCCTCGGGGGGTGGCGATCAGCCCCAGCATTTT.

The chain joins TRBV6-2 or TRBV6-3 to TRBJ2-7; perhaps TRBD1 as D (6 bases). V was pared by 2 bases and J by 4 bases, with 18 bases between. The germline V gene has CDR1 MNHEY and CDR2 SVGEGT. The CDR3 loop spans 16 amino acids. CDR3 in DNA: TGTGCCAGCAGTTACAGGCCTGCTCCAGGGGCTTACGAGCAGTACTTC. Its protein is CASSYRPAPGAYEQYF.

Concerning this clone itself: The same CDR3 can be traced to other DNA sequences in this sample. This chain connects TRBV5-1 to TRBJ1-1, with 7 bases matching TRBD1. This CDR3 region has 14 residues. CDR1 and CDR2 (germline): SGHRS, YFSETQ. Losses at the gene ends were 4 bases for V and 1 base for J; bases not matched to a gene: 4. The CDR3 DNA is TGCGCCAGCAGCCAGGACAGGCCGAACACTGAAGCTTTCTTT. Amino acid sequence: CASSQDRPNTEAFF. The full variable domain, completed using reference TRBV5-1 and TRBJ1-1, is KAGVTQTPRYLIKTRGQQVTLSCSPISGHRSVSWYQQTPGQGLQFLFEYFSETQRNKGNFPGRFSGRQFSNSRSEMNVSTLELGDSALYLCASSQDRPNTEAFFGQGTRLTVV.

The CDR3 DNA is TGTGCCTGGGGGGGCGGAGGGGCGAGCAATCAGCCCCAGCATTTT. It is translated as CAWGGGGASNQPQHF. V is TRBV30 and J is TRBJ1-5; a weak D match, TRBD1 (6 bases). This CDR3 is built from 15 residues. V was pared by 5 bases and J by 1 base, with 15 bases between. Germline V CDR1 and CDR2: GTSNPN, SVGIG (reference sequence).

In this sample, this clone turned up a few times. V gene TRBV7-9 combines with J gene TRBJ2-1; perhaps TRBD2 as D (5 bases). The V end lost 9 bases, the J end lost 0 bases, and 18 bases lay between the germline ends. From germline, CDR1 is SEHNR and CDR2 FQNEAQ (reference sequence). The CDR3 sequence is 16 residues long. DNA for the CDR3: TGTGCCAGTACCACTATACGGGGAAGCTCCTACAATGAGCAGTTCTTC. Encoded protein: CASTTIRGSSYNEQFF. The whole variable domain, remainder taken from reference TRBV7-9 and TRBJ2-1, is DTGVSQNPRHKITKRGQNVTFRCDPISEHNRLYWYRQTLGQGPEFLTYFQNEAQLEKSRLLSDRFSAERPKGSFSTLEIQRTEQGDSAMYLCASTTIRGSSYNEQFFGPGTRLTVL.

The CDR3 coding sequence is TGTGCCAGTAAGGGCGGGGGTAGACAAGAGACCCAGTACTTC. Translation gives CASKGGGRQETQYF. This sequence joins TRBV19 and TRBJ2-5; 7 nucleotides match TRBD2. CDR1 and CDR2 (germline): LNHDA, SQIVND (reference sequence). With 7 bases clipped from V and 2 bases from J, the junction kept 7 bases outside the gene matches. This CDR3 contains 14 residues.